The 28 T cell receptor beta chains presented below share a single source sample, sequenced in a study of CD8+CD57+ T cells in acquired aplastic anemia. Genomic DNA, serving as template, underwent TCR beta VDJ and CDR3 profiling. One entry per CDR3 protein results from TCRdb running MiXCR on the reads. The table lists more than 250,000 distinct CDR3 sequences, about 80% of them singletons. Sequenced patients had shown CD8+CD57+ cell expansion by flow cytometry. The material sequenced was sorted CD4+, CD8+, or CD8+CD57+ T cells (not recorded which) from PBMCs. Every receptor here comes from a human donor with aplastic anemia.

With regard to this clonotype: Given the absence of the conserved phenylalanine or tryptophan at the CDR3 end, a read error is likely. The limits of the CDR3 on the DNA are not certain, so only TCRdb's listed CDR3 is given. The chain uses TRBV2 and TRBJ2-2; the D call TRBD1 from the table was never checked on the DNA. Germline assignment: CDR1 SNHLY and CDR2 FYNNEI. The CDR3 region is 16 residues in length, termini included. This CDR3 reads CASGDGGTDTQDFVPG.

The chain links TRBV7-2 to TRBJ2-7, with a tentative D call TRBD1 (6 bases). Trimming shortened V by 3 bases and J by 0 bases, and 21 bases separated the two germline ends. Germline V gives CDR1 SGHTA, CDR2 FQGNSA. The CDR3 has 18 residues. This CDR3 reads CASSFPGGADDLSYEQYV. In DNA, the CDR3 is TGTGCCAGCAGCTTTCCTGGGGGCGCCGACGACCTCTCCTACGAGCAGTACGTC.

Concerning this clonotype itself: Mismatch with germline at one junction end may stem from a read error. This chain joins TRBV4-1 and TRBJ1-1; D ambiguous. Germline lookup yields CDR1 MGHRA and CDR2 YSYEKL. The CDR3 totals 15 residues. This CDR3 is CASSQYQAQNTEALF. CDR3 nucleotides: TGCGCCAGCAGCCAATATCAAGCACAGAACACTGAAGCTCTCTTT.

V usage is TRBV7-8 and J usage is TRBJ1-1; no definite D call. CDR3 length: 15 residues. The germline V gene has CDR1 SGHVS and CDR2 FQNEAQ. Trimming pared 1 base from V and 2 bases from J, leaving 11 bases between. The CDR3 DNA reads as TGTGCCAGCAGCTTAGAGCGGAGAGCCAACACTGAAGCTTTCTTT. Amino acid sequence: CASSLERRANTEAFF.

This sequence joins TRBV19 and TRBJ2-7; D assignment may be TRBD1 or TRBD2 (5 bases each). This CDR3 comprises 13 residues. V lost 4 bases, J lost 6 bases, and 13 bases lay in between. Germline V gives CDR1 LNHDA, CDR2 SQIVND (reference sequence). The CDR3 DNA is TGTGCCAGTAGTACGGGACCCCGTACCGAGCAGTACTTC. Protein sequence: CASSTGPRTEQYF.

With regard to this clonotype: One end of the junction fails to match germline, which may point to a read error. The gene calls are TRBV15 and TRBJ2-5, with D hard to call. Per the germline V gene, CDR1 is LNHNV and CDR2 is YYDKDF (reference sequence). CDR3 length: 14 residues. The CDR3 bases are TGTGCCACCAGCTTAGGCGGCGATCCAGATACCCAGTATTTC. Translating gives CATSLGGDPDTQYF.

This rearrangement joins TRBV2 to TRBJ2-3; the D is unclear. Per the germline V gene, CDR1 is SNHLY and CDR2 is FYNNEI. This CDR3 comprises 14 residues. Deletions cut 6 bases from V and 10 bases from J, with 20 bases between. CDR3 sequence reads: CASSVSYGPHPQYF. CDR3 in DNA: TGTGCCAGCAGCGTGTCGTATGGCCCCCATCCGCAGTATTTT.

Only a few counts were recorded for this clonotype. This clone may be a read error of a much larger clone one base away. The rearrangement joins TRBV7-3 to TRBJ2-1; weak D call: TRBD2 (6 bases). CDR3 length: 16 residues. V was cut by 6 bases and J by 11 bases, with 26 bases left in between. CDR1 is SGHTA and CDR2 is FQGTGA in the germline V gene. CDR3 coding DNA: TGTGCCAGCAGTTCTGGCGGGACTTGGGGAGAGACCCAGCAGTTCTTC. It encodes CASSSGGTWGETQQFF.

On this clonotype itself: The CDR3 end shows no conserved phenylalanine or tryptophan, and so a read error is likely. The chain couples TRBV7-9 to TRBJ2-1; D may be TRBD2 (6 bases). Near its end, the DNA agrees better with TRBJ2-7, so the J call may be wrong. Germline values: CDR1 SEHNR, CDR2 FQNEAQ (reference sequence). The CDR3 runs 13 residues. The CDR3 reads CASSYRGIHEQYL. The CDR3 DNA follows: TGTGCCAGCAGTTATCGGGGGATCCATGAGCAGTACTTG.

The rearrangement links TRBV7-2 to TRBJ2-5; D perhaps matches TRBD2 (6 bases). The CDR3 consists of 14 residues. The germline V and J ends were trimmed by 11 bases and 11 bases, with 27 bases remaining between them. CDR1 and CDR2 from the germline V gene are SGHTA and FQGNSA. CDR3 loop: CAYKVAAYQDTQYF. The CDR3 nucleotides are TGTGCCTACAAGGTAGCGGCGTACCAAGATACGCAGTACTTC.

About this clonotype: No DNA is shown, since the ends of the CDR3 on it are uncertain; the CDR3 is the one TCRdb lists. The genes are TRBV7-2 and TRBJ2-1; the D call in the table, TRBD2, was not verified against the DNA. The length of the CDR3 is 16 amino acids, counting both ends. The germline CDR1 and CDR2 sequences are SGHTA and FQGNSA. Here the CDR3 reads CASSSRTREQYVEQFF.

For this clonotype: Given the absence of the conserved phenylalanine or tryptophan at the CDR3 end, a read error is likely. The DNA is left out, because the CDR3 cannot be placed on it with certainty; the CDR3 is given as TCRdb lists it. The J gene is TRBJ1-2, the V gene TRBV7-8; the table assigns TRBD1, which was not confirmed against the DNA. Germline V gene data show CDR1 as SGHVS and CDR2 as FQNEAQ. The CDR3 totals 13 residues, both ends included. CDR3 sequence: CASSLAGGPDTNY.

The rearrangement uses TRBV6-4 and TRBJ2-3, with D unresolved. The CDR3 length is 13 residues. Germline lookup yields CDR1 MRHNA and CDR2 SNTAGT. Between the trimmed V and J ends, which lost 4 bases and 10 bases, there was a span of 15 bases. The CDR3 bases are TGTGCCAGCAGTGCCTCCGGGCCAGCTGCGCAGTATTTT. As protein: CASSASGPAAQYF.

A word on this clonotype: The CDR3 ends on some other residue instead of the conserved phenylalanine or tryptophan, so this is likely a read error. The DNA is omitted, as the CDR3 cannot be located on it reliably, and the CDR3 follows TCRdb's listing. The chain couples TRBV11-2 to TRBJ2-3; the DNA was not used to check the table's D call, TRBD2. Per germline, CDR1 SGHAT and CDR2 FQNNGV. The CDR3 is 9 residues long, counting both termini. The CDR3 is CASSLAGGL.

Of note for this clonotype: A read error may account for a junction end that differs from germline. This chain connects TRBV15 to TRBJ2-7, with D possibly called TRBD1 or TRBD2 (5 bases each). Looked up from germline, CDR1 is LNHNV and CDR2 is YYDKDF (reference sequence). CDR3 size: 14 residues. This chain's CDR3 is CATSGRGQQDAQCF. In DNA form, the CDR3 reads TGTGCCACCAGCGGCCGGGGCCAGCAAGACGCGCAGTGCTTC. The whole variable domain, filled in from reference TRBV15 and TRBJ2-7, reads DAMVIQNPRYQVTQFGKPVTLSCSQTLNHNVMYWYQQKSSQAPKLLFHYYDKDFNNEADTPDNFQSRRPNTSFCFLDIRSPGLGDTAMYLCATSGRGQQDAQCFGPGTRLTVT.

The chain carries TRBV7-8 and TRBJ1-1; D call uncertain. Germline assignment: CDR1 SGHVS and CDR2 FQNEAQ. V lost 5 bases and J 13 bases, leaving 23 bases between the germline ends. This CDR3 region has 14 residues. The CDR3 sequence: CASSKTGEPATDFF. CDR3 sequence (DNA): TGTGCCAGCAGCAAGACGGGAGAGCCCGCTACAGATTTCTTT.

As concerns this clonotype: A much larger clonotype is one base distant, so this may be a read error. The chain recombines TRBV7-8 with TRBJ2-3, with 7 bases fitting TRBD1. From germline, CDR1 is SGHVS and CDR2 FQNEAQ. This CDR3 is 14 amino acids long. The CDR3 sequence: CASSSAPDGTALSF. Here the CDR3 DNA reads TGTGCCAGCAGCTCTGCTCCAGACGGGACAGCCCTTTCCTTT.

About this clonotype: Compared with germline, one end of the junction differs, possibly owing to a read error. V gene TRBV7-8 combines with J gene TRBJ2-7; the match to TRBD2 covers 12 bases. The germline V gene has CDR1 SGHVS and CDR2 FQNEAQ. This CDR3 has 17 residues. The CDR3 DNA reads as TGTGCCAGCAGCCTAGCGGGAGGGACCGATGCGGAGTATGAGCAGTACTTC. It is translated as CASSLAGGTDAEYEQYF. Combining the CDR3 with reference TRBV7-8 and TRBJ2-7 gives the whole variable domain GAGVSQSPRYKVAKRGQDVALRCDPISGHVSLFWYQQALGQGPEFLTYFQNEAQLDKSGLPSDRFFAERPEGSVSTLKIQRTQQEDSAVYLCASSLAGGTDAEYEQYFGPGTRLTVT.

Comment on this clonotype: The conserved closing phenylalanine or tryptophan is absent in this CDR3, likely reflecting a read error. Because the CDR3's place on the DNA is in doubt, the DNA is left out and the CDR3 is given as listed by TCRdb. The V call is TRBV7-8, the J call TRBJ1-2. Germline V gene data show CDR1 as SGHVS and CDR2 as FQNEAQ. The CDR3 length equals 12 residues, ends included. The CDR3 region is CASSSAGDGDTL.

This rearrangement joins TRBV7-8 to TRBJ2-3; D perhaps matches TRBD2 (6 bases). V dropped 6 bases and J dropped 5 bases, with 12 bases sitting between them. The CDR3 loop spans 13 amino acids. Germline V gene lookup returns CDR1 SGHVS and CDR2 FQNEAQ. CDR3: CASRVGGGDTQYF. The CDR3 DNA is TGTGCCAGCAGGGTCGGGGGAGGAGATACGCAGTATTTT.

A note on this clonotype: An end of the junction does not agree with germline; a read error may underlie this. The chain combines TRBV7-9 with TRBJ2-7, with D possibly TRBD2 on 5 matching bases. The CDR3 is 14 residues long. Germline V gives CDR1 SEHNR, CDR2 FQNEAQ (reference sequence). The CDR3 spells CASSLVPGELFYGF. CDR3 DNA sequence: TGTGCCAGCAGCTTAGTACCCGGGGAGCTGTTTTATGGATTC.

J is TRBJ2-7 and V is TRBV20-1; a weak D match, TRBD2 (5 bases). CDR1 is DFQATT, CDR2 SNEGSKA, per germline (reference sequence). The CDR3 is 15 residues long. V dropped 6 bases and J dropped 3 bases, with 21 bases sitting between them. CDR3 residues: CSALLGRGIIYEQYV. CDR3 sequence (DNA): TGCAGTGCGTTGCTAGGGCGAGGGATCATCTACGAGCAGTACGTC.

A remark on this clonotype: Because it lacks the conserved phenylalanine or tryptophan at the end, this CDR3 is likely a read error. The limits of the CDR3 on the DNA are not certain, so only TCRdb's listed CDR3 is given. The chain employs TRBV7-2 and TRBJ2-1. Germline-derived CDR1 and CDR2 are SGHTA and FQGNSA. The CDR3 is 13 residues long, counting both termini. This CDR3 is CASSVYQNSYNEQ.

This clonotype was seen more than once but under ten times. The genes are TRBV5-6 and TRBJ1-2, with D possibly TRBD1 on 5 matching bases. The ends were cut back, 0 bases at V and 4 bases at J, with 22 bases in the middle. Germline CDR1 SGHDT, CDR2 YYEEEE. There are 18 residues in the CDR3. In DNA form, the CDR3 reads TGTGCCAGCAGCTTGGAGAGGGACGGGACCACCTATTCCTATGGCTACACCTTC. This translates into CASSLERDGTTYSYGYTF.

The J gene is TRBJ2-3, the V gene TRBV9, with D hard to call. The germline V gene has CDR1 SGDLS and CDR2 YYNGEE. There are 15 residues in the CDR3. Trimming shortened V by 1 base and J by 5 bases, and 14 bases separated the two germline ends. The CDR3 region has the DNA TGTGCCAGCAGCGTATGGCAGTCACCCATAGATACGCAGTATTTT. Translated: CASSVWQSPIDTQYF. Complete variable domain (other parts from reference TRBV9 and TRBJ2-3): DSGVTQTPKHLITATGQRVTLRCSPRSGDLSVYWYQQSLDQGLQFLIQYYNGEERAKGNILERFSAQQFPDLHSELNLSSLELGDSALYFCASSVWQSPIDTQYFGPGTRLTVL.

For the CDR3, the DNA is TGCATTACCGAGGGCCAATATGGCTACACCTTC. Amino acids: CITEGQYGYTF. V usage is TRBV29-1 and J usage is TRBJ1-2; no clear D. This CDR3 contains 11 residues. CDR1 and CDR2 (germline): SQVTM, ANQGSEA.

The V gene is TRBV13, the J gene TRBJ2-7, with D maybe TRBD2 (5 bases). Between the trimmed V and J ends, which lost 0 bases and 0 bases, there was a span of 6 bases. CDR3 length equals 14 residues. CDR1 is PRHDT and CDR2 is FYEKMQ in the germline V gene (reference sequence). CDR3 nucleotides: TGTGCCAGCAGCTTAGGGGGGAGCTCCTACGAGCAGTACGTC. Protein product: CASSLGGSSYEQYV.

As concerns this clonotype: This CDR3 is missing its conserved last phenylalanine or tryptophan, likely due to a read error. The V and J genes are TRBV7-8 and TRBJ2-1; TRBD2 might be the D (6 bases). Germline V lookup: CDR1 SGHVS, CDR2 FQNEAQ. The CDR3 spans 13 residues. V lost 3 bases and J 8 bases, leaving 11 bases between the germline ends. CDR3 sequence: CASSFGGIHEQFY. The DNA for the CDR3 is TGTGCCAGCAGCTTTGGGGGGATCCATGAGCAGTTCTAT.